This T cell receptor (beta chain) was captured in a study of blood T cells in healthy people across ages. Study overall: About one barcoded TCR beta cDNA was captured per two T cells. The study, taken as a whole, reports: The fall in TCR beta diversity per million T cells was roughly linear with age.

Next came a second PCR, run for roughly 6 to 11 cycles, which used a sample-barcoded 5' primer along with a J-beta primer mix. TCRdb re-analysed the 5' RACE reads in MiXCR, keeping a single row per CDR3 protein. The data contain 910,000 or so distinct CDR3 sequences, just over 50% of them singletons. Researchers isolated at least 6.5 million PBMCs per sample. The V gene end was trimmed by 9 bases and the J gene end by 11 bases; junction bases not matched to a gene: 16. Germline CDR1 and CDR2: SGHTA and FQGNSA. This CDR3 is built from 14 residues. Regarding this clonotype: Its antigen is not known.

The rearrangement joins TRBV7-2 to TRBJ2-5, with 9 bases identical to TRBD1. The source material was blood. This TCR derives from a woman aged 60 to 75 in good health. CDR3 sequence (DNA): TGTGCCAGTAGCCATATTGCGGGACAGGGCACACAGTACTTC. Its protein product is CASSHIAGQGTQYF. Together with reference TRBV7-2 and TRBJ2-5, the CDR3 gives the full variable domain: GAGVSQSPSNKVTEKGKDVELRCDPISGHTALYWYRQSLGQGLEFLIYFQGNSAPDKSGLPSDRFSAERTGGSVSTLTIQRTQQEDSAVYLCASSHIAGQGTQYFGPGTRLLVL.